This paragraph reports one T cell receptor (beta chain). The antigen is unknown. The data belong to a study of CXCR3-negative and CXCR3-positive naive CD8 T cells. Looking at the study overall: The dataset comprises approximately 140 million TRB reads in total, with about 1.5 +/- 0.3 million reads per library.

The study, taken as a whole, reports: Similarly elevated diversity marked both naive subsets, with memory CD8+ cells showing far lower diversity. A higher hydrophobicity marked the TRB CDR3s of CXCR3-positive naive cells versus CXCR3-negative naive cells. Naive cells used TRBV-TRBJ genes in much the same way whether CXCR3-negative or CXCR3-positive; memory cells did not.

Researchers prepared the TRB cDNA libraries using 5' RACE with UMI labels. TCRdb re-called the 5' RACE reads and shows each CDR3 protein once, DNA omitted. The repertoire table contains more than 80,000 distinct CDR3 sequences. Naive CD8+ T cells carried a CD45RO-CCR7+CD27+CD95- phenotype. The sequence came from a human donor in good health. Some clones in this sample may be carry-over from other donors' samples. Sequencing was done on a sample of naive CXCR3+ CD8+ T cells from blood. Subset meaning: CD45RO-CCR7+CD27+CD95- naive CD8+ T cells expressing CXCR3 (TNR3+).

This chain's CDR3 is CASRGAGEQFF. The chain is built from TRBV2 and TRBJ2-1; TCRdb's D gene call, TRBD1, goes unchecked for lack of DNA. Germline-derived CDR1 and CDR2 are SNHLY and FYNNEI. The CDR3 loop spans 11 amino acids.